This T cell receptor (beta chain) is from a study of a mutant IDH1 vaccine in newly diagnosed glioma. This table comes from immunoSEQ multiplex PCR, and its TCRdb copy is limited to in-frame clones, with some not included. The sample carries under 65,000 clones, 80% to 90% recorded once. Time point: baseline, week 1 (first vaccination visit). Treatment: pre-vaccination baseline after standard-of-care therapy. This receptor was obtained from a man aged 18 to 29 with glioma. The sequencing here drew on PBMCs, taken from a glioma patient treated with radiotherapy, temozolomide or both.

The DNA of the CDR3 is TGTGCCAGCAGATCGGACAGGACAGGCAATCAGCCCCAGCATTTT. Protein product: CASRSDRTGNQPQHF. The chain carries TRBV2 and TRBJ1-5; 7 nucleotides agree with TRBD1. CDR1 SNHLY and CDR2 FYNNEI come from the germline V gene. The CDR3 consists of 15 residues. V was clipped by 6 bases and J by 2 bases; unmatched bases: 7.